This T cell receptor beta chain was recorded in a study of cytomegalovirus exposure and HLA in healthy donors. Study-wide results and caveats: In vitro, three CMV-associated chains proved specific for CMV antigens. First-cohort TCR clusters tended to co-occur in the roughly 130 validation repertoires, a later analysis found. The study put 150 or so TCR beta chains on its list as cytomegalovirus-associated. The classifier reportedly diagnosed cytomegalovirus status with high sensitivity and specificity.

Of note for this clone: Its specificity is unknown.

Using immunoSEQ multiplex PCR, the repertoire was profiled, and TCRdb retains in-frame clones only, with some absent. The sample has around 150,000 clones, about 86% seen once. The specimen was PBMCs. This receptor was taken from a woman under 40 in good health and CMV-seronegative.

CDR3 region: CASSLSLGNTEAFF. The CDR3 DNA sequence: TGTGCCAGCAGTTTATCTTTGGGGAACACTGAAGCTTTCTTT. The gene calls are TRBV27 and TRBJ1-1; no definite D call. Trimming pared 0 bases from V and 1 base from J, leaving 6 bases between. CDR1 MNHEY and CDR2 SMNVEV come from the germline V gene (reference sequence). The CDR3 totals 14 residues.